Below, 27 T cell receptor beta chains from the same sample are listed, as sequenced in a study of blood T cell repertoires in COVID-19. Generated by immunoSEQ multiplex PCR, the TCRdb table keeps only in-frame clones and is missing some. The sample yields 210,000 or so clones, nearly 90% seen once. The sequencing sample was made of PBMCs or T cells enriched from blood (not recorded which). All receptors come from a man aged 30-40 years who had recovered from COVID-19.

This CDR3 reads CASSEVRQYF. CDR3 coding DNA: TGTGCCAGCAGTGAGGTGAGGCAGTACTTC. The chain has TRBV25-1 and TRBJ2-7; D call uncertain. The V end was cut by 3 bases, the J end by 9 bases, with 6 bases between. The CDR3 contains 10 residues. CDR1 and CDR2 (germline): MGHDK, SYGVNS.

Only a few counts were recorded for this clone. The CDR3 bases are TGTGCCAGCACCGCCGGGTTGGACACTGAAGCTTTCTTT. Its translation: CASTAGLDTEAFF. This sequence joins TRBV18 and TRBJ1-1, with no clear D. Germline V gene lookup returns CDR1 KGHSH and CDR2 LQKENI. This CDR3 is built from 13 residues. Trimming removed 8 bases at V and 3 bases at J, with 13 bases between.

The CDR3, as DNA: TGTGCCAGCGCGCGAGGGGGTCCCTACGAGCAGTACTTC. It is translated as CASARGGPYEQYF. The chain links TRBV7-9 to TRBJ2-7; TRBD1 might be the D (6 bases). CDR1 and CDR2 (germline): SEHNR, FQNEAQ (reference sequence). The CDR3 length is 13 residues. V lost 8 bases, J lost 2 bases, and 13 bases lay in between.

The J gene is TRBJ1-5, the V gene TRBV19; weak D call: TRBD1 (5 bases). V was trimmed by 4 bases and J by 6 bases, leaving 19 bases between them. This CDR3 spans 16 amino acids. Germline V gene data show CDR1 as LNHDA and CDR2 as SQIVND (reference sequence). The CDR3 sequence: CASSTQLAGEGQPQHF. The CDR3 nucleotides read TGTGCCAGTAGTACACAACTCGCGGGGGAGGGTCAGCCCCAGCATTTT.

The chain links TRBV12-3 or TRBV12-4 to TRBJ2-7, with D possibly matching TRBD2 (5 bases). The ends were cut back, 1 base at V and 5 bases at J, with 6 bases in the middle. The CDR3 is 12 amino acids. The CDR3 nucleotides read TGTGCCAGCAGTTTAGGAGGGAACGAGCAGTACTTC. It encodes CASSLGGNEQYF.

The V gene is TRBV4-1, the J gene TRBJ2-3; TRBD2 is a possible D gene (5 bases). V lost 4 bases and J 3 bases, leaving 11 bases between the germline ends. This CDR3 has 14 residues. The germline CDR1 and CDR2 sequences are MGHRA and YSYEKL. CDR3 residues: CASSPMGATDTQYF. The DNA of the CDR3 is TGCGCCAGCAGCCCCATGGGAGCAACAGATACGCAGTATTTT.

CDR3 region: CASSDETNSPLHF. The CDR3 DNA reads as TGTGCCAGCAGTGATGAAACAAATTCACCCCTCCACTTT. This sequence joins TRBV2 and TRBJ1-6; the D is unclear. This CDR3 spans 13 amino acids. Per the germline V gene, CDR1 is SNHLY and CDR2 is FYNNEI. Deletions cut 3 bases from V and 7 bases from J, with 7 bases between.

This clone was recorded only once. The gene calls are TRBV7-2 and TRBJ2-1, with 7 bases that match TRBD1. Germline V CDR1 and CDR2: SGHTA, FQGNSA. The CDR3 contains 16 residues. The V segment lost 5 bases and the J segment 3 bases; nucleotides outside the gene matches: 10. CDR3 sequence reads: CASSRGQRKGYNEQFF. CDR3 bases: TGTGCCAGCAGCCGGGGACAGCGAAAAGGCTACAATGAGCAGTTCTTC.

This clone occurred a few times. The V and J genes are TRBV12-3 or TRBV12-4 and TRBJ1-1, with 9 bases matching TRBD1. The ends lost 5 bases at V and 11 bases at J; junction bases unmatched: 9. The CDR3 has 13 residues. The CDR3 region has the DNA TGTGCCAGCAGTCTTCAACAGGGGGCGATCGCTTTCTTT. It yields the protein CASSLQQGAIAFF.

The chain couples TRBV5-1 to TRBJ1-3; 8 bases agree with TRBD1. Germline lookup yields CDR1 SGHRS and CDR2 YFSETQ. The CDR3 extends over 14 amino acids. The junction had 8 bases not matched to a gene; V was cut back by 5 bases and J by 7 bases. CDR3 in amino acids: CASRSNPGGNTIYF. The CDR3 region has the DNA TGCGCCAGCAGATCTAACCCAGGGGGCAACACCATATATTTT. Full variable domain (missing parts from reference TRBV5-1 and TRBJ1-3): KAGVTQTPRYLIKTRGQQVTLSCSPISGHRSVSWYQQTPGQGLQFLFEYFSETQRNKGNFPGRFSGRQFSNSRSEMNVSTLELGDSALYLCASRSNPGGNTIYFGEGSWLTVV.

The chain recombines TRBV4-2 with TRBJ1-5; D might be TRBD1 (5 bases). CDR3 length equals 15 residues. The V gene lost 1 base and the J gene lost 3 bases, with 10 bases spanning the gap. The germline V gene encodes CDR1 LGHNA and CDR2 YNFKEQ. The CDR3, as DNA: TGTGCCAGCAGCCAAGGCGCAGGGTCCAATCAGCCCCAGCATTTT. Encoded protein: CASSQGAGSNQPQHF.

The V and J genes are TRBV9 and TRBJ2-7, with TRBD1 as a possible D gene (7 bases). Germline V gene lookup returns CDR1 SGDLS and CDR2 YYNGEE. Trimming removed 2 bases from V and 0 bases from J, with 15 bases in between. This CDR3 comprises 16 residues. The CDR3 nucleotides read TGTGCCAGCAGCGTCGCCGGGGGACAGACCTCCTACGAGCAGTACTTC. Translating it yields CASSVAGGQTSYEQYF.

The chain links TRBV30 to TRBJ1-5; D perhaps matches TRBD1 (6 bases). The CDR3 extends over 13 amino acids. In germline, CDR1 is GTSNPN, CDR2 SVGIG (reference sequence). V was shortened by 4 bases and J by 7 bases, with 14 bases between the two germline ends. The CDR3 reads CAWTRGWGQPQHF. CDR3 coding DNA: TGTGCCTGGACTAGGGGGTGGGGCCAGCCCCAGCATTTT. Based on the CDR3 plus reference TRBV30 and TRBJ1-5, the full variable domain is SQTIHQWPATLVQPVGSPLSLECTVEGTSNPNLYWYRQAAGRGLQLLFYSVGIGQISSEVPQNLSASRPQDRQFILSSKKLLLSDSGFYLCAWTRGWGQPQHFGDGTRLSIL.

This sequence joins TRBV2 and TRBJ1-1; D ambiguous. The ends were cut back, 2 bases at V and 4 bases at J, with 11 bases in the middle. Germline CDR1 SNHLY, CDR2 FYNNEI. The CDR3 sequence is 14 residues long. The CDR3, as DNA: TGTGCCAGCAGTGAATCCCTCCGAGGCACTGAAGCTTTCTTT. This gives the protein CASSESLRGTEAFF. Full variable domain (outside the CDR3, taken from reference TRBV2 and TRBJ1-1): EPEVTQTPSHQVTQMGQEVILRCVPISNHLYFYWYRQILGQKVEFLVSFYNNEISEKSEIFDDQFSVERPDGSNFTLKIRSTKLEDSAMYFCASSESLRGTEAFFGQGTRLTVV.

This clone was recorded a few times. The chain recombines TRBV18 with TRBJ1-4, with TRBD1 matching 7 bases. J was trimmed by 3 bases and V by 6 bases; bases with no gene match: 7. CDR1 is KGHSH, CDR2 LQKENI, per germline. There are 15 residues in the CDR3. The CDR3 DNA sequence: TGTGCCAGCTCTATAGAAGGGGGCCCTAATGAAAAACTGTTTTTT. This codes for CASSIEGGPNEKLFF. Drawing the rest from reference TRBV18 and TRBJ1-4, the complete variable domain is NAGVMQNPRHLVRRRGQEARLRCSPMKGHSHVYWYRQLPEEGLKFMVYLQKENIIDESGMPKERFSAEFPKEGPSILRIQQVVRGDSAAYFCASSIEGGPNEKLFFGSGTQLSVL.

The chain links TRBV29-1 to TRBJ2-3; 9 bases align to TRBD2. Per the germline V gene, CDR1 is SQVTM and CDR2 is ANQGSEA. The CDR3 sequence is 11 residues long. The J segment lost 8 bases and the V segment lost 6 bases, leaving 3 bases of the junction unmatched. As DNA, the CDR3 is TGCAGCGTGGTAGCGGGAGCTACGCAGTATTTT. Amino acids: CSVVAGATQYF.

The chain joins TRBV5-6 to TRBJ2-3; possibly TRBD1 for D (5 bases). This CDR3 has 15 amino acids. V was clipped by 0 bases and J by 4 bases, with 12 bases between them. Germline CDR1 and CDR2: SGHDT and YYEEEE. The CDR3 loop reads CASSLGGRVADTQYF. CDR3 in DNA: TGTGCCAGCAGCTTGGGGGGCCGGGTCGCAGATACGCAGTATTTT.

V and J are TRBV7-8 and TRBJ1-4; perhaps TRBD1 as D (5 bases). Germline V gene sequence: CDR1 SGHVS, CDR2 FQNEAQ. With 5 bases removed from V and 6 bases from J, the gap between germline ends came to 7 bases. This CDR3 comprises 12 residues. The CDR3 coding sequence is TGTGCCAGCAGCGGGGGGGATGAAAAACTGTTTTTT. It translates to CASSGGDEKLFF. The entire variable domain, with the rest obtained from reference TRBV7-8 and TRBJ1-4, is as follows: GAGVSQSPRYKVAKRGQDVALRCDPISGHVSLFWYQQALGQGPEFLTYFQNEAQLDKSGLPSDRFFAERPEGSVSTLKIQRTQQEDSAVYLCASSGGDEKLFFGSGTQLSVL.

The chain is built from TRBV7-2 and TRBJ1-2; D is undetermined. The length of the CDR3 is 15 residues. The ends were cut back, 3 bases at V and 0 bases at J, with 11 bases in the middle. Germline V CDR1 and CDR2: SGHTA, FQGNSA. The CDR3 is CASSFGNRPNYGYTF. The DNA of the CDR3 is TGTGCCAGCAGCTTTGGAAACAGACCTAACTATGGCTACACCTTC.

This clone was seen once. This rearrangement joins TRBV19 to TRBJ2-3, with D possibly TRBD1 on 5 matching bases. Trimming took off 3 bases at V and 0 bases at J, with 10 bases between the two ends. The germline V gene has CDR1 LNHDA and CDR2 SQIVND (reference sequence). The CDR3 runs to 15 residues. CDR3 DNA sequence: TGTGCCAGTAGTATTAATCAGGGAAGCACAGATACGCAGTATTTT. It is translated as CASSINQGSTDTQYF.

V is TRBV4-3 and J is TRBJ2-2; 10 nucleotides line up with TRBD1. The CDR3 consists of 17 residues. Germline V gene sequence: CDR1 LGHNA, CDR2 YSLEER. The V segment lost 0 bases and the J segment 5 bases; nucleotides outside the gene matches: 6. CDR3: CASSQEWTGGRTGELFF. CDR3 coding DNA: TGCGCCAGCAGCCAAGAATGGACAGGGGGAAGGACCGGGGAGCTGTTTTTT.

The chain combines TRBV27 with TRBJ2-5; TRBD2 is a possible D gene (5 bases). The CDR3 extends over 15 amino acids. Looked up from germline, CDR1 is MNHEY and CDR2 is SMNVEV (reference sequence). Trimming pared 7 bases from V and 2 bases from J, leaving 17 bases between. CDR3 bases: TGTGCCAGCAAAACAAGACCCGGGATGCAAGAGACCCAGTACTTC. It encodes CASKTRPGMQETQYF.

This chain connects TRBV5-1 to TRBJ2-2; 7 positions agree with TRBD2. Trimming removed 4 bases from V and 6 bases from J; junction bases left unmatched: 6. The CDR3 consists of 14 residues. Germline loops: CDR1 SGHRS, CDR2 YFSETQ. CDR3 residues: CASSAGEGAGELFF. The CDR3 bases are TGCGCCAGCAGCGCGGGAGAAGGGGCCGGGGAGCTGTTTTTT.

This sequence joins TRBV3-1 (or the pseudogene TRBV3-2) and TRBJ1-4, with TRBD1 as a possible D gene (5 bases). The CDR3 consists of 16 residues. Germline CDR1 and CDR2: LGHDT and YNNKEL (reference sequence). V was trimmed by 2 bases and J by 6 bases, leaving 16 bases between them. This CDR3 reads CASSQMRQGRDEKLFF. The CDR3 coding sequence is TGTGCCAGCAGCCAAATGCGGCAGGGTCGGGATGAAAAACTGTTTTTT.

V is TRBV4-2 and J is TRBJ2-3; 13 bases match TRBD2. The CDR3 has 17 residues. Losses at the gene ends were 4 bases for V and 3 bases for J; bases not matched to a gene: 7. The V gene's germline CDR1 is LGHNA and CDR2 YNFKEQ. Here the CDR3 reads CASSPRTSGSRTDTQYF. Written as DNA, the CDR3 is TGTGCCAGCAGCCCCCGGACTAGCGGGAGTAGGACAGATACGCAGTATTTT.

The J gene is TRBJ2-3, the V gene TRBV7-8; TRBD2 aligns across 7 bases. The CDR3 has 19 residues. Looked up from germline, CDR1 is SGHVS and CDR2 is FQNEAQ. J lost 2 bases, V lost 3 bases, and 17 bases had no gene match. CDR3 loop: CASSLVDKSASGYTDTQYF. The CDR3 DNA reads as TGTGCCAGCAGCTTGGTGGACAAAAGTGCTAGCGGATACACAGATACGCAGTATTTT.

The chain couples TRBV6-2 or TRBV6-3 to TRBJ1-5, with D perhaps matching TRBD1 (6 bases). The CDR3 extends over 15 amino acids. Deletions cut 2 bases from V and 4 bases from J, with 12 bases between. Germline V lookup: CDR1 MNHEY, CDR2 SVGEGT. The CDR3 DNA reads TGTGCCAGCAGTTACCGTGGGACACCGAATCAGCCCCAGCATTTT. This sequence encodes CASSYRGTPNQPQHF.